The next 17 T cell receptor beta chains were all read from a single sample in a study of blood T cell repertoires in COVID-19. Sequencing was performed with immunoSEQ multiplex PCR; in TCRdb, only in-frame clones are kept and a portion is missing. The sample holds 100,000 or so clones, about four fifths seen once. Specimen: peripheral blood. These receptors were taken from a woman between 65 and 79 years old with acute or convalescent COVID-19.

This chain uses TRBV19 with TRBJ1-5; TRBD1 agrees at 8 bases. CDR3 length equals 15 residues. V dropped 5 bases and J dropped 2; count of bases not matched to a gene: 5. The germline V gene encodes CDR1 LNHDA and CDR2 SQIVND (reference sequence). The CDR3 is CASSGSGGGNQPQHF. As DNA, the CDR3 is TGTGCCAGTAGTGGTTCAGGGGGCGGCAATCAGCCCCAGCATTTT.

The genes are TRBV4-2 and TRBJ1-5; TRBD1 agrees at 8 bases. V lost 1 base and J lost 0; bases outside the gene matches: 11. Germline V gives CDR1 LGHNA, CDR2 YNFKEQ. The CDR3 length is 19 residues. This chain's CDR3 is CASSQVGTGGDHSNQPQHF. CDR3 DNA: TGTGCCAGCAGCCAAGTCGGGACAGGAGGGGACCATAGCAATCAGCCCCAGCATTTT.

This chain connects TRBV7-8 to TRBJ2-7; TRBD2 matches 7 bases. After removal of 3 bases from V and 0 bases from J, the junction contained 5 bases not matched to a gene. This CDR3 has 15 residues. CDR1 and CDR2 (germline): SGHVS, FQNEAQ. The CDR3 region has the DNA TGTGCCAGCAGCTTTCTAGCGGTCCGCTCCTACGAGCAGTACTTC. This codes for CASSFLAVRSYEQYF.

The V call is TRBV19, the J call TRBJ2-3, with 8 bases that match TRBD2. Germline assignment: CDR1 LNHDA and CDR2 SQIVND (reference sequence). Trimming at V came to 3 bases and at J to 2 bases, leaving 1 base not matched to a gene. The CDR3 spans 14 residues. CDR3 sequence reads: CASSISGATDTQYF. The CDR3, as DNA: TGTGCCAGTAGTATTAGCGGGGCCACAGATACGCAGTATTTT.

The chain uses TRBV6-2 or TRBV6-3 and TRBJ2-3; possible D gene TRBD1, 6 bases. Trimming took 4 bases from V and 2 from J, leaving 13 bases between them. Germline loops: CDR1 MNHEY, CDR2 SVGEGT. The CDR3 has 15 residues. CDR3 nucleotide sequence: TGTGCCAGCAGTTTTACAGGGACCCTCACAGATACGCAGTATTTT. It specifies CASSFTGTLTDTQYF.

This sequence joins TRBV3-1 (or the pseudogene TRBV3-2) and TRBJ2-1; TRBD2 aligns across 9 bases. The germline V gene encodes CDR1 LGHDT and CDR2 YNNKEL (reference sequence). V was pared by 0 bases and J by 13 bases, with 7 bases of the junction left unmatched. The CDR3 spans 14 residues. In DNA, the CDR3 is TGTGCCAGCAGCCAAGACCTAAGCGGGGGGTCACAGTTCTTC. Amino acid sequence: CASSQDLSGGSQFF.

This rearrangement joins TRBV18 to TRBJ2-5; 15 nucleotides line up with TRBD2. After removal of 6 bases from V and 5 bases from J, the junction contained 4 bases not matched to a gene. The CDR3 runs 15 residues. The germline V gene encodes CDR1 KGHSH and CDR2 LQKENI. CDR3 sequence (DNA): TGTGCCAGCTCGGGGACTAGCGGGAGGTCGGAGACCCAGTACTTC. Translating gives CASSGTSGRSETQYF.

This chain joins TRBV30 and TRBJ2-7; D is perhaps TRBD1 (7 bases). CDR1 is GTSNPN, CDR2 SVGIG, per germline (reference sequence). V was clipped by 7 bases and J by 0 bases, with 16 bases between them. This CDR3 is built from 14 residues. CDR3 residues: CASRRGQSSYEQYF. The CDR3 DNA is TGTGCCTCAAGGCGGGGACAGAGCTCCTACGAGCAGTACTTC.

V is TRBV19 and J is TRBJ2-1; perhaps TRBD1 as D (5 bases). V was trimmed by 3 bases and J by 7 bases, leaving 7 bases between them. The CDR3 has 12 residues. From germline, CDR1 is LNHDA and CDR2 SQIVND (reference sequence). CDR3 bases: TGTGCCAGTAGTATTTGGACAAATGAGCAGTTCTTC. Translated: CASSIWTNEQFF.

V usage is TRBV28 and J usage is TRBJ1-6; 9 bases are shared with TRBD1. After removal of 7 bases from V and 7 bases from J, the junction contained 14 bases not matched to a gene. This CDR3 spans 17 amino acids. CDR1 is MDHEN and CDR2 is SYDVKM in the germline V gene. The chain's CDR3 is CASKPWRLDRGNSPLHF. The DNA of the CDR3 is TGTGCCAGCAAACCCTGGCGGCTGGACAGGGGAAATTCACCCCTCCACTTT.

The rearrangement links TRBV7-9 to TRBJ2-7; tentatively, D is TRBD2 (5 bases). Per germline, CDR1 SEHNR and CDR2 FQNEAQ (reference sequence). Trimming stripped 5 bases from V and 4 bases from J, with 15 bases between. The CDR3 runs 14 residues. The CDR3 is CASSPKDWRYEQYF. The CDR3, as DNA: TGTGCCAGCAGCCCCAAGGACTGGCGATACGAGCAGTACTTC.

The chain is built from TRBV2 and TRBJ2-7; weak D call: TRBD2 (6 bases). CDR1 and CDR2 (germline): SNHLY, FYNNEI. The germline V and J ends were trimmed by 4 bases and 1 base, with 8 bases remaining between them. The CDR3 runs to 13 residues. The CDR3 DNA is TGTGCCAGCAGTGGACTAGGGTCCTACGAGCAGTACTTC. Protein sequence: CASSGLGSYEQYF.

The chain links TRBV9 to TRBJ2-1; TRBD2 matches 11 bases. This CDR3 has 16 amino acids. The ends lost 0 bases at V and 4 bases at J; junction bases unmatched: 3. CDR1 is SGDLS, CDR2 YYNGEE, per germline. The CDR3 loop reads CASSVEGLAVYNEQFF. In DNA form, the CDR3 reads TGTGCCAGCAGCGTAGAGGGACTAGCGGTTTACAATGAGCAGTTCTTC.

The rearrangement links TRBV10-3 to TRBJ1-1; D ambiguous. Germline assignment: CDR1 ENHRY and CDR2 SYGVKD. Trimming pared 5 bases from V and 1 base from J, leaving 11 bases between. The CDR3 runs to 14 residues. The CDR3 DNA reads TGTGCCATCAGTAGGCAGGCTTCGAACACTGAAGCTTTCTTT. Its translation is CAISRQASNTEAFF.

The chain is built from TRBV6-5 and TRBJ2-3, with no clear D. Germline CDR1 and CDR2: MNHEY and SVGAGI. The CDR3 totals 10 residues. Deletions cut 8 bases from V and 6 bases from J, with 6 bases between. The CDR3 coding sequence is TGTGCCAGCTCCCGGGATACGCAGTATTTT. As protein: CASSRDTQYF.

This chain uses TRBV28 with TRBJ1-2; D not resolved. The CDR3 has 15 amino acids. The V end lost 5 bases, the J end lost 6 bases, and 19 bases lay between the germline ends. Germline V gene data show CDR1 as MDHEN and CDR2 as SYDVKM. Here the CDR3 reads CASSLPTGYRHGYTF. As DNA, the CDR3 is TGTGCCAGCAGTCTACCCACGGGATATAGACATGGCTACACCTTC.

This chain joins TRBV20-1 and TRBJ2-7; no clear D. The CDR3 sequence is 11 residues long. Trimming took 3 bases from V and 3 from J, leaving 6 bases between them. The germline V gene has CDR1 DFQATT and CDR2 SNEGSKA (reference sequence). The CDR3 DNA reads as TGCAGTGCTAGCGGAGACTACGAGCAGTACTTC. Translating it yields CSASGDYEQYF.